This TCR beta chain was observed in a study of blood T cells in healthy people across ages. Overall study results and limits: Long-lived donors had more naive CD4+ cells and higher diversity than aged donors.

To note about this clonotype: Its target is unknown.

Sample-barcoded 5' priming and a J-beta primer mix drove a second PCR of 7 to 11 cycles. From the 5' RACE reads, TCRdb called clonotypes with MiXCR, one entry per CDR3 protein. The sample lists around 2 million distinct CDR3 sequences, around 42% occurring once. This CDR3 region has 15 residues. Germline trimming cut 3 bases from V and 2 bases from J; bases unmatched to any gene: 6. Germline CDR1 is DFQATT and CDR2 is SNEGSKA (reference sequence). V and J are TRBV20-1 and TRBJ1-1, with 10 bases that match TRBD1. The material sequenced was blood. The receptor's source is a human donor in good health. The CDR3 sequence is CSASGGQGGNTEAFF. The CDR3 DNA reads TGCAGTGCTAGCGGCGGACAGGGGGGTAACACTGAAGCTTTCTTT.